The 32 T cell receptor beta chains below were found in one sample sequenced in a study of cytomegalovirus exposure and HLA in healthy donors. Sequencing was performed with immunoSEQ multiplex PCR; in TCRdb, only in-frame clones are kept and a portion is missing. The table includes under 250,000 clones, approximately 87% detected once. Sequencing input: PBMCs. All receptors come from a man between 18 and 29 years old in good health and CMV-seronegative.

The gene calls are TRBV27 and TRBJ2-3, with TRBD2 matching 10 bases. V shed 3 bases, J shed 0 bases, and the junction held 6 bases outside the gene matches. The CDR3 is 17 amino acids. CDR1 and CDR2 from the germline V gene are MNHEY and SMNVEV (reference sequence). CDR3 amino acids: CASSLLTSGSSTDTQYF. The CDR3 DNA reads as TGTGCCAGCAGTTTGCTGACTAGCGGGTCTAGCACAGATACGCAGTATTTT.

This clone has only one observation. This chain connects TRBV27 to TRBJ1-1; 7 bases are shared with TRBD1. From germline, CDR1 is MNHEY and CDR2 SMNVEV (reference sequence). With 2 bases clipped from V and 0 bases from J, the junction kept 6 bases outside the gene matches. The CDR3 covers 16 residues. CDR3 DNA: TGTGCCAGCAGTTTAGACCGACAGGGCATGAACACTGAAGCTTTCTTT. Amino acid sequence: CASSLDRQGMNTEAFF.

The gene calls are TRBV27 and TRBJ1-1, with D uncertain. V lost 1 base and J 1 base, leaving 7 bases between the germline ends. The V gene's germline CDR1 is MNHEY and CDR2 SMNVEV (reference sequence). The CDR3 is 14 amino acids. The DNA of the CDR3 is TGTGCCAGCAGTTTATTACTCCCGAACACTGAAGCTTTCTTT. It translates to CASSLLLPNTEAFF.

The CDR3 sequence: CASSSTGTTDTQYF. DNA for the CDR3: TGCGCCAGCAGCTCGACAGGGACCACAGATACGCAGTATTTT. This chain uses TRBV5-1 with TRBJ2-3; 7 positions agree with TRBD1. After removal of 3 bases from V and 2 bases from J, the junction contained 3 bases not matched to a gene. The CDR3 is made up of 14 amino acids. Germline lookup yields CDR1 SGHRS and CDR2 YFSETQ. Together with reference TRBV5-1 and TRBJ2-3, the CDR3 gives the full variable domain: KAGVTQTPRYLIKTRGQQVTLSCSPISGHRSVSWYQQTPGQGLQFLFEYFSETQRNKGNFPGRFSGRQFSNSRSEMNVSTLELGDSALYLCASSSTGTTDTQYFGPGTRLTVL.

The CDR3 DNA reads TGTGCCAGCAGCGGGAGGGCCGACACAGATACGCAGTATTTT. Amino acid sequence: CASSGRADTDTQYF. The rearrangement uses TRBV28 and TRBJ2-3, with 8 bases fitting TRBD2. Germline V gene lookup returns CDR1 MDHEN and CDR2 SYDVKM. The J segment lost 2 bases and the V segment lost 6 bases, leaving 4 bases of the junction unmatched. The CDR3 runs 14 residues.

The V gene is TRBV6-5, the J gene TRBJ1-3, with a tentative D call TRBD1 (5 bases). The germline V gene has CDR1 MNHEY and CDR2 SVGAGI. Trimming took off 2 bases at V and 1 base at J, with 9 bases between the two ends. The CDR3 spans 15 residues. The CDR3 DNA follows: TGTGCCAGCAGTTACGCCGGACAATCTGGAAACACCATATATTTT. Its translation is CASSYAGQSGNTIYF.

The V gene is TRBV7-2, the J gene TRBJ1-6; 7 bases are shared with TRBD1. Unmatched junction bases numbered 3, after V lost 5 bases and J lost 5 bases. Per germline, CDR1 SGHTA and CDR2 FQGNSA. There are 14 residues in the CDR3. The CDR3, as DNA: TGTGCCAGCAGCCTGACAGGGAATAATTCACCCCTCCACTTT. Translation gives CASSLTGNNSPLHF.

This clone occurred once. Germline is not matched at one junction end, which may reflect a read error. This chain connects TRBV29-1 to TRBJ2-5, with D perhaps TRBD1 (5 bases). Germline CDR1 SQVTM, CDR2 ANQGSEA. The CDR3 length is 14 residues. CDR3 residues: CSVDPGFRQGTQYF. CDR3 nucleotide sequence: TGCAGCGTTGACCCAGGGTTTCGCCAAGGGACCCAGTACTTC. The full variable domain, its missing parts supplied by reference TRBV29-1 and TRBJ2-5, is SAVISQKPSRDICQRGTSLTIQCQVDSQVTMMFWYRQQPGQSLTLIATANQGSEATYESGFVIDKFPISRPNLTFSTLTVSNMSPEDSSIYLCSVDPGFRQGTQYFGPGTRLLVL.

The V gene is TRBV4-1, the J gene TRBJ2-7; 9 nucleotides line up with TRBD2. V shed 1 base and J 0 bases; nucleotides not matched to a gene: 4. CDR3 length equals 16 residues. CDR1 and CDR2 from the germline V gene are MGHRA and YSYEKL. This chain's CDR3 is CASSQANSGSSYEQYF. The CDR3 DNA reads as TGCGCCAGCAGCCAAGCGAATAGCGGGAGCTCCTACGAGCAGTACTTC.

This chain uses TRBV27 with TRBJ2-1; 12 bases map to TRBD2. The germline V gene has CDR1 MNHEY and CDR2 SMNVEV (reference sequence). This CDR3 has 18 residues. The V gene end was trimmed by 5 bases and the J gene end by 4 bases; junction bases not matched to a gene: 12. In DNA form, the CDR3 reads TGTGCCAGCAGTATATACTATTGGACTAGCGGGACATACAATGAGCAGTTCTTC. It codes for CASSIYYWTSGTYNEQFF.

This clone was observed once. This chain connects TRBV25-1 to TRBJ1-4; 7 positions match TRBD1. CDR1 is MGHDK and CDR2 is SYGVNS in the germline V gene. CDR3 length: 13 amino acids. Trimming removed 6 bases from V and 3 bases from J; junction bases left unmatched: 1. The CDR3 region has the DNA TGTGCCAGCAGCGGGACAGCTAATGAAAAACTGTTTTTT. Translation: CASSGTANEKLFF.

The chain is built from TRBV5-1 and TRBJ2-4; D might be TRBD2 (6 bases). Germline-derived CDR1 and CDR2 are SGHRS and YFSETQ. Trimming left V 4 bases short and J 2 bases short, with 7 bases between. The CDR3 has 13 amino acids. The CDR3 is CASSGGTKNIQYF. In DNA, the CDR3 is TGCGCCAGCAGCGGCGGGACCAAAAACATTCAGTACTTC.

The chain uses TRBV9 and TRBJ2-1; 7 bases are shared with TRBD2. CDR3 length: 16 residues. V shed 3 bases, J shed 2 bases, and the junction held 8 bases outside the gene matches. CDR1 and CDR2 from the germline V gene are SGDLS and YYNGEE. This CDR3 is CASSGVRTSTYNEQFF. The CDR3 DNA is TGTGCCAGCAGCGGAGTGAGGACTAGTACCTACAATGAGCAGTTCTTC. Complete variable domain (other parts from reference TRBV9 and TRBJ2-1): DSGVTQTPKHLITATGQRVTLRCSPRSGDLSVYWYQQSLDQGLQFLIQYYNGEERAKGNILERFSAQQFPDLHSELNLSSLELGDSALYFCASSGVRTSTYNEQFFGPGTRLTVL.

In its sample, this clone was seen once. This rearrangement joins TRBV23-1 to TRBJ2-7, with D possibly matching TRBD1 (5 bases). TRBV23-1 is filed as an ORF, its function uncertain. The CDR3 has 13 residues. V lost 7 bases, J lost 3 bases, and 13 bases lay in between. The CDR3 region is CASTSGYRYEQYF. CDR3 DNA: TGCGCCAGCACTTCAGGGTACCGCTACGAGCAGTACTTC.

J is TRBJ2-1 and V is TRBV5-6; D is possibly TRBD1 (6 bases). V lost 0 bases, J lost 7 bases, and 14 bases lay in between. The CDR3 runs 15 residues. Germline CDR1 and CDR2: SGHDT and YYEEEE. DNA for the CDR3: TGTGCCAGCAGCTTGGGCGAGTGGACAGCAAATGAGCAGTTCTTC. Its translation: CASSLGEWTANEQFF.

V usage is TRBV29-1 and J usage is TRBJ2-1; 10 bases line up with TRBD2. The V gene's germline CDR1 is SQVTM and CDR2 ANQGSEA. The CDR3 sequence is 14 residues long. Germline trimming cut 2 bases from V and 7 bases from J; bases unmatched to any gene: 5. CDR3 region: CSVEQLAGRNEQFF. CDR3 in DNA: TGCAGCGTTGAACAACTAGCGGGGAGGAATGAGCAGTTCTTC.

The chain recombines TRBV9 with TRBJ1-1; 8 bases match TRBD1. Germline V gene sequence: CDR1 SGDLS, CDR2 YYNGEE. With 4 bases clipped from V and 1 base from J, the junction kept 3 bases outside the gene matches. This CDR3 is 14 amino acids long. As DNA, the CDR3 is TGTGCCAGCAGCCCCAGGGGGCCGAACACTGAAGCTTTCTTT. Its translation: CASSPRGPNTEAFF.

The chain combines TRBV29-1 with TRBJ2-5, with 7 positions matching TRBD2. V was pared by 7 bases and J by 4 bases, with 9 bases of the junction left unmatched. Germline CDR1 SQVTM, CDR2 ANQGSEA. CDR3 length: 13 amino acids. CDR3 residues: CSGGGPGGETQYF. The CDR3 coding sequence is TGCAGCGGGGGAGGGCCGGGTGGAGAGACCCAGTACTTC.

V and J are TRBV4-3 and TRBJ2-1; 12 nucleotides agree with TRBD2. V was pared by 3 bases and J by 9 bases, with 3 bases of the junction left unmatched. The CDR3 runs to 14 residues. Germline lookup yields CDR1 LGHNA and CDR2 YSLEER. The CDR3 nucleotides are TGCGCCAGCAGCCAGAGGACTAGCGGGATTGAGCAGTTCTTC. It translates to CASSQRTSGIEQFF.

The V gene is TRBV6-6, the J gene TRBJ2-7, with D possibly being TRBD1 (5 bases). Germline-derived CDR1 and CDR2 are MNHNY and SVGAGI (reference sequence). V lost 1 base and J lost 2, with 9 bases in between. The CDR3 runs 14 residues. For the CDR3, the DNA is TGTGCCAGCAGTTACTTGGACAACACCTACGAGCAGTACTTC. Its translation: CASSYLDNTYEQYF.

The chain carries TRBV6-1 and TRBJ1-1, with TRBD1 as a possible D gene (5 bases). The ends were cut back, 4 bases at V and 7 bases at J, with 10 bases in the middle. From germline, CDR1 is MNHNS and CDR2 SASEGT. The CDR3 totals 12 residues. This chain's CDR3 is CASSVIRDEAFF. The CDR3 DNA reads TGTGCCAGCAGTGTCATCAGGGATGAAGCTTTCTTT.

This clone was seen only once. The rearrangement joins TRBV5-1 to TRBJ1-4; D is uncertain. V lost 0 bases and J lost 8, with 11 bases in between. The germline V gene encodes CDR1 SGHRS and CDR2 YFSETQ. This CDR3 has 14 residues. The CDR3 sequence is CASSLGDPEEKLFF. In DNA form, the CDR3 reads TGCGCCAGCAGCTTGGGAGACCCGGAGGAAAAACTGTTTTTT.

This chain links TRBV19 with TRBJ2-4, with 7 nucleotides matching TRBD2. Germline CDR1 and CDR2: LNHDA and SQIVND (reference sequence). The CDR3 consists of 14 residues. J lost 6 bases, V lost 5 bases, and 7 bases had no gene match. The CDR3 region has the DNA TGTGCCAGTAGTCCAGGACTAGAAGTAAACATTCAGTACTTC. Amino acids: CASSPGLEVNIQYF.

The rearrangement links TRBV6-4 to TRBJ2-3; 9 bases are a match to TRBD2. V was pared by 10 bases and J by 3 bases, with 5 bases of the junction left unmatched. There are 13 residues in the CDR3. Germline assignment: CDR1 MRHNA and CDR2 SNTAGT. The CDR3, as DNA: TGTGCCATCTCGGGACTAGCAACAGATACGCAGTATTTT. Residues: CAISGLATDTQYF.

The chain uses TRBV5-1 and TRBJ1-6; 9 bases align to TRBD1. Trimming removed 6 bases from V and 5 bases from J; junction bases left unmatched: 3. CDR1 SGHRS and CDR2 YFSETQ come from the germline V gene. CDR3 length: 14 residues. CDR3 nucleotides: TGCGCCAGCAAGGGGACAGGGAATAATTCACCCCTCCACTTT. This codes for CASKGTGNNSPLHF.

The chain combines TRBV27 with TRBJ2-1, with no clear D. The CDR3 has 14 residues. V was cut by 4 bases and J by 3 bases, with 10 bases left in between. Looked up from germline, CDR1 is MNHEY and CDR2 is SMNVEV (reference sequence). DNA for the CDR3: TGTGCCAGCAGTTACGGAACTAACTACAATGAGCAGTTCTTC. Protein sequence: CASSYGTNYNEQFF.

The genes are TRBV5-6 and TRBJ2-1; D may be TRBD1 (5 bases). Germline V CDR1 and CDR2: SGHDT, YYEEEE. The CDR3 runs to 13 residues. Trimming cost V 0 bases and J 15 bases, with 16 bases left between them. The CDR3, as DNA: TGTGCCAGCAGCTTGGCTCAGGGCAGCCAGCTGTTCTTC. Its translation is CASSLAQGSQLFF.

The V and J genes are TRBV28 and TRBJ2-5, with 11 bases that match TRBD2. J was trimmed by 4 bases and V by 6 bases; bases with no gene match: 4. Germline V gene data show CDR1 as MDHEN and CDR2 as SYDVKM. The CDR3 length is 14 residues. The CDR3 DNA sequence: TGTGCCAGCAGGCTAGCGGGGGGCCCAGAGACCCAGTACTTC. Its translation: CASRLAGGPETQYF.

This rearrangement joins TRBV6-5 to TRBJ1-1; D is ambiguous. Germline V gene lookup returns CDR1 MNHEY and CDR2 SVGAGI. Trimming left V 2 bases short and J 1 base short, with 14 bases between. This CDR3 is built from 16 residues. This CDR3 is CASSYQGEGGNTEAFF. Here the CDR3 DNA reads TGTGCCAGCAGTTACCAAGGTGAGGGCGGGAACACTGAAGCTTTCTTT.

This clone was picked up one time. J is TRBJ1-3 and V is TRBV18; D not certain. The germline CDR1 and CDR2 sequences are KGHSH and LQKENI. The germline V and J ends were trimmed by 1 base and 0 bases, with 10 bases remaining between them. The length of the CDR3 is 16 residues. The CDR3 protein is CASSPQLPSSGNTIYF. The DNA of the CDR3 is TGTGCCAGCTCACCACAACTCCCAAGCTCTGGAAACACCATATATTTT.

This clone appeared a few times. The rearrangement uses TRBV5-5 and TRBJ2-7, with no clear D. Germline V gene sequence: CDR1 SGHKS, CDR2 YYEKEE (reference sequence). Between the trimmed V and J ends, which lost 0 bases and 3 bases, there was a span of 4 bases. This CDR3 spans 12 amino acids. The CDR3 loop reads CASSLVVYEQYF. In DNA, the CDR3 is TGTGCCAGCAGCTTGGTAGTCTACGAGCAGTACTTC.

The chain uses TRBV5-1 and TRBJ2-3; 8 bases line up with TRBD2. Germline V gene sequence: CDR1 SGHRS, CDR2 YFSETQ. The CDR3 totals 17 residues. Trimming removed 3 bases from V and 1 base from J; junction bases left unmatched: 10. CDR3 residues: CASSSSLAGRGTDTQYF. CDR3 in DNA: TGCGCCAGCAGCTCCTCCTTAGCGGGGAGGGGCACAGATACGCAGTATTTT. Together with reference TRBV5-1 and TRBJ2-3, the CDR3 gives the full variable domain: KAGVTQTPRYLIKTRGQQVTLSCSPISGHRSVSWYQQTPGQGLQFLFEYFSETQRNKGNFPGRFSGRQFSNSRSEMNVSTLELGDSALYLCASSSSLAGRGTDTQYFGPGTRLTVL.